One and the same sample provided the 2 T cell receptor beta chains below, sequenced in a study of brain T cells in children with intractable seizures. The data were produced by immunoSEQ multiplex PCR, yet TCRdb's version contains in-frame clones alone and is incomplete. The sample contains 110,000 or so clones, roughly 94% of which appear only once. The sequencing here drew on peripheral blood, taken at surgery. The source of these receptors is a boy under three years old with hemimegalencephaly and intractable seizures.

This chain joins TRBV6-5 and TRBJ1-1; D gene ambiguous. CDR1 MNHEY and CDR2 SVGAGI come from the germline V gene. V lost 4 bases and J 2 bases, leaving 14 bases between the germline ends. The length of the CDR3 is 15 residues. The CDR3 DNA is TGTGCCAGCAGTTTGACGAGGGCCACTAACACTGAAGCTTTCTTT. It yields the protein CASSLTRATNTEAFF.

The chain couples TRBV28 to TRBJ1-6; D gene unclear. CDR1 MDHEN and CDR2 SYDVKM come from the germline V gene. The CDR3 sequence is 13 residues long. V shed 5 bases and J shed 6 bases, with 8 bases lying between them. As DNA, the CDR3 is TGTGCCAGCAGTGCCTTGCTTAATTCACCCCTCCACTTT. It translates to CASSALLNSPLHF.